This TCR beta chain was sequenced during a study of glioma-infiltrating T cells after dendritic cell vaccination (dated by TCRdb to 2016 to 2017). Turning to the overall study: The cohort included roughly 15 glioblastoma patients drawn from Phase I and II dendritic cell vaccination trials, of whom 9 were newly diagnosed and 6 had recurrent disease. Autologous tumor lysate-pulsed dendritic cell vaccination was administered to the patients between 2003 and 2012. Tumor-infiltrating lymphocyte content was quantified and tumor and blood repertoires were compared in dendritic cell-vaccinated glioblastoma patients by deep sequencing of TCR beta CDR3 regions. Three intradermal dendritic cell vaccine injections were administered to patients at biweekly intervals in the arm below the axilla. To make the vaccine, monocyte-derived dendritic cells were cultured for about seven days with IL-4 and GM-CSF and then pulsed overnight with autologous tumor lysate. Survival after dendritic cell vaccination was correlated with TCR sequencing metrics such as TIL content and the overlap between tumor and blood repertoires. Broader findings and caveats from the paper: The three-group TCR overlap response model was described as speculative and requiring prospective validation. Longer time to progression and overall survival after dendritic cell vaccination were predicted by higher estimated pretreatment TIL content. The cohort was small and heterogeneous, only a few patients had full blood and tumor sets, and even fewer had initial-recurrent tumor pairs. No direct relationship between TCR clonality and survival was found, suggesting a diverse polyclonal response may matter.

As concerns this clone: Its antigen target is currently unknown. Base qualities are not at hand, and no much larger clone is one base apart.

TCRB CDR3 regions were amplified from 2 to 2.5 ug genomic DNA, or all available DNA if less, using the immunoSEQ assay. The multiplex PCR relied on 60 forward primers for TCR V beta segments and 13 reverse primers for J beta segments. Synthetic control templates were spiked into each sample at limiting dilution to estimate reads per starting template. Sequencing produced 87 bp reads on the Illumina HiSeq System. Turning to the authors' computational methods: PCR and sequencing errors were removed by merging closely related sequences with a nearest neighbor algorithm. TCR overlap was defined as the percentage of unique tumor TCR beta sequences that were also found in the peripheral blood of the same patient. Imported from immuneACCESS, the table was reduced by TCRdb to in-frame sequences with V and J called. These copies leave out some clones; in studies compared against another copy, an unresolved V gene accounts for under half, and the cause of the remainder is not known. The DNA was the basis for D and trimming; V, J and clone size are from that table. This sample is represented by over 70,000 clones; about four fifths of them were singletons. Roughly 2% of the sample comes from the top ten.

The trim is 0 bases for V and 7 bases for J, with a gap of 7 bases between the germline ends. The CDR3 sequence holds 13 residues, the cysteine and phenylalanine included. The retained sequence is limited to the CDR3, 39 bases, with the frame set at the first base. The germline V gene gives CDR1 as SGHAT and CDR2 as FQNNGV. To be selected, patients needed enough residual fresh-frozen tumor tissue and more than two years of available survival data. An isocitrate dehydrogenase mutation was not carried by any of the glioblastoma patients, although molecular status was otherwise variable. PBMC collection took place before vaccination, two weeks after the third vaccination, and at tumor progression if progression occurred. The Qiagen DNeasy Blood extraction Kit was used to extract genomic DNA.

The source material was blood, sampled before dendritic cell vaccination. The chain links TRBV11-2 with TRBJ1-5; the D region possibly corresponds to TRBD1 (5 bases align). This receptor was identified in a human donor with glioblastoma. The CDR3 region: CASSLERGQPQHF. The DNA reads TGTGCCAGCAGCTTAGAAAGGGGACAGCCCCAGCATTTT.